This T cell receptor beta chain was profiled in a study of T cell changes during pregnancy in multiple sclerosis. Trimming stripped 5 bases from V and 4 bases from J, with 15 bases between. Germline V gene data show CDR1 as SGHTA and CDR2 as FQGTGA. CDR3 length equals 16 residues. Produced via immunoSEQ multiplex PCR; TCRdb's table is partial and in-frame only. The sample contains under 60,000 clones, roughly nine tenths of which appear only once. This sequence joins TRBV7-3 and TRBJ2-6; D is possibly TRBD1 (6 bases). Sequenced material: CD8+ T cells from peripheral blood mononuclear cells, taken after pregnancy. The TCR sequence derives from a female donor with multiple sclerosis, enrolled in a pregnancy study. The CDR3 spells CASSTHRAKGANVLTF. The CDR3 nucleotides are TGTGCCAGCAGCACCCACAGGGCGAAAGGGGCCAACGTCCTGACTTTC.